These 20 T cell receptor beta chains were all obtained from the same sample, sequenced in a study of monozygotic twins with cystic fibrosis. Libraries were prepared by immunoSEQ multiplex PCR; TCRdb keeps only in-frame clonotypes and omits some of them. The sample lists around 27,000 clones, roughly 96% seen once, with around 3% in the top ten. Input material: blood. These receptors were obtained from a girl aged 2-10 years with cystic fibrosis.

The chain has TRBV27 and TRBJ1-5; TRBD1 matches at 9 bases. Looked up from germline, CDR1 is MNHEY and CDR2 is SMNVEV (reference sequence). V lost 5 bases, J lost 7 bases, and 9 bases stayed unmatched. This CDR3 contains 15 residues. The CDR3 nucleotides are TGTGCCAGCAGTCAACGGACAGGGGAGGGACAGCCCCAGCATTTT. Encoded protein: CASSQRTGEGQPQHF.

CDR3 sequence reads: CASSVQDYEQYF. CDR3 sequence (DNA): TGTGCCAGCAGCGTGCAGGACTACGAGCAGTACTTC. V gene TRBV7-8 combines with J gene TRBJ2-7; no clear D gene. The CDR3 runs 12 residues. From germline, CDR1 is SGHVS and CDR2 FQNEAQ. V lost 5 bases to trimming and J lost 3 bases, with 8 bases between them. The whole variable domain, filled in from reference TRBV7-8 and TRBJ2-7, reads GAGVSQSPRYKVAKRGQDVALRCDPISGHVSLFWYQQALGQGPEFLTYFQNEAQLDKSGLPSDRFFAERPEGSVSTLKIQRTQQEDSAVYLCASSVQDYEQYFGPGTRLTVT.

This clone was counted between two and nine times. The chain carries TRBV15 and TRBJ1-5; 7 bases align to TRBD1. The J segment lost 1 base and the V segment lost 1 base, leaving 1 base of the junction unmatched. This CDR3 comprises 15 residues. The germline V gene encodes CDR1 LNHNV and CDR2 YYDKDF (reference sequence). CDR3 sequence reads: CATSRGQGSNQPQHF. The CDR3 DNA sequence: TGTGCCACCAGCAGAGGACAGGGAAGCAATCAGCCCCAGCATTTT.

The chain links TRBV10-2 to TRBJ2-7; possibly TRBD2 for D (6 bases). Trimming stripped 2 bases from V and 3 bases from J, with 14 bases between. CDR3 length equals 15 residues. In germline, CDR1 is WSHSY, CDR2 SAAADI. CDR3 DNA sequence: TGCGCCAGCAGTGAGCTCTCCGGGACTTACTACGAGCAGTACTTC. Protein product: CASSELSGTYYEQYF.

The chain employs TRBV29-1 and TRBJ2-1; D possibly uses TRBD1 or TRBD2 (6 bases each). This CDR3 comprises 12 residues. Per the germline V gene, CDR1 is SQVTM and CDR2 is ANQGSEA. Trimming shortened V by 6 bases and J by 6 bases, and 12 bases separated the two germline ends. CDR3 amino acids: CSVGGWINEQFF. The CDR3 DNA reads as TGCAGCGTGGGGGGCTGGATCAATGAGCAGTTCTTC.

This chain joins TRBV18 and TRBJ2-1; the match to TRBD1 covers 10 bases. CDR3 size: 17 residues. Germline lookup yields CDR1 KGHSH and CDR2 LQKENI. V shed 5 bases, J shed 3 bases, and the junction held 10 bases outside the gene matches. CDR3 coding DNA: TGTGCCAGCTCAGGAGGATCCGGGACAGGGGACTACAATGAGCAGTTCTTC. As protein: CASSGGSGTGDYNEQFF. Based on the CDR3 plus reference TRBV18 and TRBJ2-1, the full variable domain is NAGVMQNPRHLVRRRGQEARLRCSPMKGHSHVYWYRQLPEEGLKFMVYLQKENIIDESGMPKERFSAEFPKEGPSILRIQQVVRGDSAAYFCASSGGSGTGDYNEQFFGPGTRLTVL.

V usage is TRBV9 and J usage is TRBJ2-5; D possibly corresponds to TRBD2 (5 bases). Trimming cost V 0 bases and J 7 bases, with 13 bases left between them. This CDR3 has 14 amino acids. The germline V gene encodes CDR1 SGDLS and CDR2 YYNGEE. CDR3 region: CASSVDGGRGTQYF. CDR3 DNA sequence: TGTGCCAGCAGCGTAGACGGAGGACGGGGGACCCAGTACTTC. Variable domain in full (rest from reference TRBV9 and TRBJ2-5): DSGVTQTPKHLITATGQRVTLRCSPRSGDLSVYWYQQSLDQGLQFLIQYYNGEERAKGNILERFSAQQFPDLHSELNLSSLELGDSALYFCASSVDGGRGTQYFGPGTRLLVL.

This rearrangement joins TRBV5-6 to TRBJ2-7; D is possibly TRBD1 or TRBD2 (5 bases each). The V and J ends lost 0 bases and 7 bases respectively, with 17 bases between them. CDR1 and CDR2 from the germline V gene are SGHDT and YYEEEE. The CDR3 runs to 15 residues. The CDR3 coding sequence is TGTGCCAGCAGCTTGGCCGGGACGTACCAATGGGAGCAGTACTTC. As protein: CASSLAGTYQWEQYF. The whole variable domain, remainder taken from reference TRBV5-6 and TRBJ2-7, is DAGVTQSPTHLIKTRGQQVTLRCSPKSGHDTVSWYQQALGQGPQFIFQYYEEEERQRGNFPDRFSGHQFPNYSSELNVNALLLGDSALYLCASSLAGTYQWEQYFGPGTRLTVT.

This clone was seen just once. The rearrangement links TRBV11-3 to TRBJ2-7, with 16 bases lining up with TRBD2. Germline CDR1 reads SGHNT; CDR2 reads YENEEA. The CDR3 runs 16 residues. The V segment lost 5 bases and the J segment 3 bases; nucleotides outside the gene matches: 4. The CDR3 spells CASSLGLAGGNYEQYF. DNA of the CDR3: TGTGCCAGCAGCCTGGGACTAGCGGGAGGGAACTACGAGCAGTACTTC.

This chain joins TRBV25-1 and TRBJ1-1; D gene uncertain. This CDR3 has 15 amino acids. Per germline, CDR1 MGHDK and CDR2 SYGVNS. V was clipped by 4 bases and J by 4 bases, with 16 bases between them. In DNA form, the CDR3 reads TGTGCCAGCAGTGCCGAGACAAGGTGGAGCACTGAAGCTTTCTTT. It codes for CASSAETRWSTEAFF.

V and J are TRBV6-4 and TRBJ1-1, with D unresolved. The ends were cut back, 0 bases at V and 3 bases at J, with 17 bases in the middle. CDR1 MRHNA and CDR2 SNTAGT come from the germline V gene. There are 17 residues in the CDR3. CDR3 in amino acids: CASSDSKGREYDTEAFF. The CDR3 nucleotides read TGTGCCAGCAGTGACTCGAAAGGGAGGGAGTATGACACTGAAGCTTTCTTT.

The chain combines TRBV10-2 with TRBJ1-5; 7 nucleotides line up with TRBD1. Germline V gene sequence: CDR1 WSHSY, CDR2 SAAADI. The CDR3 extends over 13 amino acids. Losses at the gene ends were 7 bases for V and 6 bases for J; bases not matched to a gene: 6. CDR3 loop: CASNRDSRQPQHF. DNA of the CDR3: TGCGCCAGCAATCGGGACAGTCGTCAGCCCCAGCATTTT.

V and J are TRBV5-3 and TRBJ2-1, with D unresolved. TRBV5-3 is assigned to the ORF class and has an uncertain function. V was clipped by 3 bases and J by 0 bases, with 13 bases between them. The CDR3 runs 16 residues. This chain's CDR3 is CARSWKRSLSYNEQFF. Written as DNA, the CDR3 is TGTGCCAGAAGCTGGAAAAGATCCCTCTCCTACAATGAGCAGTTCTTC.

The count of this clone is one. The chain employs TRBV2 and TRBJ1-5; D is perhaps TRBD1 (5 bases). The CDR3 is 15 amino acids. V dropped 6 bases and J dropped 7 bases, with 19 bases sitting between them. Looked up from germline, CDR1 is SNHLY and CDR2 is FYNNEI. CDR3 sequence (DNA): TGTGCCAGCAGCACCGGGACCGCGGCCCTCCAGCCCCAGCATTTT. Translating it yields CASSTGTAALQPQHF. Together with reference TRBV2 and TRBJ1-5, the CDR3 gives the full variable domain: EPEVTQTPSHQVTQMGQEVILRCVPISNHLYFYWYRQILGQKVEFLVSFYNNEISEKSEIFDDQFSVERPDGSNFTLKIRSTKLEDSAMYFCASSTGTAALQPQHFGDGTRLSIL.

The chain couples TRBV28 to TRBJ2-1; 10 bases fit TRBD2. Germline V gene lookup returns CDR1 MDHEN and CDR2 SYDVKM. The CDR3 extends over 16 amino acids. The ends lost 2 bases at V and 2 bases at J; junction bases unmatched: 3. CDR3 nucleotides: TGTGCCAGCAGTTTACTACTAGCGGGGACCTACAATGAGCAGTTCTTC. Amino acids: CASSLLLAGTYNEQFF.

The chain couples TRBV2 to TRBJ2-1, with 9 bases identical to TRBD2. Germline trimming cut 2 bases from V and 4 bases from J; bases unmatched to any gene: 3. Per the germline V gene, CDR1 is SNHLY and CDR2 is FYNNEI. The CDR3 has 15 residues. In DNA form, the CDR3 reads TGTGCCAGCAGTGAACTAGCGGGACAGTACAATGAGCAGTTCTTC. Translated, it gives CASSELAGQYNEQFF.

This chain joins TRBV5-1 and TRBJ2-3; D is perhaps TRBD2 (6 bases). The CDR3 extends over 15 amino acids. V shed 0 bases and J shed 4 bases, with 12 bases lying between them. The germline CDR1 and CDR2 sequences are SGHRS and YFSETQ. CDR3 nucleotide sequence: TGCGCCAGCAGCTTGGAGGGACTCCTATCAGATACGCAGTATTTT. This encodes CASSLEGLLSDTQYF.

V and J are TRBV10-2 and TRBJ1-5; 7 bases agree with TRBD1. The CDR3 runs to 14 residues. After removal of 8 bases from V and 9 bases from J, the junction contained 13 bases not matched to a gene. Germline V CDR1 and CDR2: WSHSY, SAAADI. Here the CDR3 reads CASGGQNGMGPQHF. The CDR3 nucleotides are TGCGCCAGCGGGGGACAGAATGGAATGGGGCCCCAGCATTTT.

This CDR3 reads CASSLEGLVQYF. In DNA form, the CDR3 reads TGTGCCAGCAGCCTAGAGGGGTTGGTGCAGTACTTC. The chain employs TRBV27 and TRBJ2-7; D is perhaps TRBD1 or TRBD2 (5 bases each). CDR1 and CDR2 (germline): MNHEY, SMNVEV (reference sequence). V lost 6 bases, J lost 9 bases, and 15 bases lay in between. There are 12 residues in the CDR3.

This rearrangement joins TRBV6-5 to TRBJ2-2, with 9 bases lining up with TRBD2. Per germline, CDR1 MNHEY and CDR2 SVGAGI. Trimming took 7 bases from V and 4 from J; bases not matched to a gene: 4. The CDR3 length is 14 residues. For the CDR3, the DNA is TGTGCCAGCAATATAGCGGGAGCCACCGGGGAGCTGTTTTTT. Residues: CASNIAGATGELFF.